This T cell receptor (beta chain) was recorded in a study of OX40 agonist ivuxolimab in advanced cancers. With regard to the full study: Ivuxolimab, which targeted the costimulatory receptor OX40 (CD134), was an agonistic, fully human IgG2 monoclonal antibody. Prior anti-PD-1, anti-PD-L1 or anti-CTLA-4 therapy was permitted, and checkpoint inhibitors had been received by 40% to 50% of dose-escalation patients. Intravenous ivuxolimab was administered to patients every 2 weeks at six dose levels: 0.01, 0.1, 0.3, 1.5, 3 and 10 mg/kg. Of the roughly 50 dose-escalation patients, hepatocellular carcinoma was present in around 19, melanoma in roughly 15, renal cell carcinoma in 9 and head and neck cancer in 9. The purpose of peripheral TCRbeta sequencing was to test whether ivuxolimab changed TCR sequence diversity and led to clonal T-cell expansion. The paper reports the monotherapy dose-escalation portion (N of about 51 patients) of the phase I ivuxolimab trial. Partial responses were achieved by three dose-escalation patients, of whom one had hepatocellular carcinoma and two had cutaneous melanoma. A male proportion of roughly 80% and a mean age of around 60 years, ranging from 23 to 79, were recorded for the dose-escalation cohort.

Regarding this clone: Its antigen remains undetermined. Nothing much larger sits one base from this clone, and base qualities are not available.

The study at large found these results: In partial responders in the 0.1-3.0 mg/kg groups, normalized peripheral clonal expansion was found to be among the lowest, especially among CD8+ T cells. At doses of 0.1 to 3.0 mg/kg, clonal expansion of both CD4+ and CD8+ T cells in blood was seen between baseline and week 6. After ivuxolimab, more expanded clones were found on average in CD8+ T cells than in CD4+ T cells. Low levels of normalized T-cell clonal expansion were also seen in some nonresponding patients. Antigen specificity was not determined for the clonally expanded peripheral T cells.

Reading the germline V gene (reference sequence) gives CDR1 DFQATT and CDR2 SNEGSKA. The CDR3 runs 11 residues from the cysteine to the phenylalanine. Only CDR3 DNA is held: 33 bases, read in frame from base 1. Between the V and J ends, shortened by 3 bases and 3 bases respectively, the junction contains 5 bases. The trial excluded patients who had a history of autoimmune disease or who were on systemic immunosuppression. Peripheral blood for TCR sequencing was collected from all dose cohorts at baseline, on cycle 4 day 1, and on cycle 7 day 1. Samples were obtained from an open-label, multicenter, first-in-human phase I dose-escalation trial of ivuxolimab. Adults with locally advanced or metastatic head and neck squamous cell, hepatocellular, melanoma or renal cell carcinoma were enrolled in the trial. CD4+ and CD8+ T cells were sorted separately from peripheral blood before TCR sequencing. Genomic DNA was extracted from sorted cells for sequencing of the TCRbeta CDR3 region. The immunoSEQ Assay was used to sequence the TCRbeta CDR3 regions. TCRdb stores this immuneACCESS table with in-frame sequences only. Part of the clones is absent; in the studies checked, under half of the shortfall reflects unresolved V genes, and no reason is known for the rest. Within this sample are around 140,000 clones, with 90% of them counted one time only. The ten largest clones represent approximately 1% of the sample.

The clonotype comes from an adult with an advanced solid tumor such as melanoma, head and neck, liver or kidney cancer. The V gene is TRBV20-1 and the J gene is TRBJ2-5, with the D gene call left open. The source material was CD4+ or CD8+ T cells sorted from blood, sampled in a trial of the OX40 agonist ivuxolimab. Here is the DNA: TGCAGTGCTAGTAAGGAAGAGACCCAGTACTTC. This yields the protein CSASKEETQYF.